This is a list of T cell receptor beta chains from one sample in a study of CD8 T cells in Susac syndrome. Each CDR3 protein is one row after TCRdb ran MiXCR on the immunoSEQ multiplex PCR reads. The sample has about 130,000 distinct CDR3 sequences, about 93% seen once; the top ten hold about 0.19%. Sequencing was done on a sample of CD8+ T cells from PBMCs. All receptors derive from a human donor with Susac syndrome. The conserved cysteine and the conserved F or W are not part of the CDR3 here. Size is omitted from some rows. Given values are once, few, many or a class for expanded clones.

TRBV20-1 NA SARRRTDSNQPQH
TRBV30 NA AWSAPLYEQY
TRBV28 NA ASTLRGSGDQETQY
TRBV16 NA ASSQSALNTEAF
TRBV9 NA ASSVVGVADTQY
TRBV30 once AWSDPPGGKLF
TRBV30 NA AWSYGGNTGELF
TRBV4-3 NA ASSRTWRSWETQY
TRBV13 NA ASSDRGPSGSDTQY
TRBV15 NA ATSGEYFRDTQY
TRBV11-2 NA ASSLRPGTWSSYNEQF
TRBV30 NA AWNPGQGHQETQY
TRBV27 once ASSLITSGGATDTQY
TRBV12-3/TRBV12-4 NA ASSWAFGTQY
TRBV30 NA AWSVLAGGTGELF
TRBV3-1 NA ASSPGHEVSPLH
TRBV6-5 NA ASSPWTGGNSPLH
TRBV27 NA ASSLLQGEQF
TRBV20-1 once SARTTERDTGELF
TRBV5-4 NA ASSNAVVDTQY
TRBV9 NA ASSESDTQY
TRBV12-3/TRBV12-4 NA ASSLANQNYEQY
TRBV25-1 NA ASSDPGANTEAF
TRBV4-2 NA ASSPRDGYNSPLH
TRBV5-1 NA ASSRTSGTTNTGELF
TRBV11-2 once ASSFLRGLSTDTQY
TRBV13 NA ASTVGGNEQF
TRBV6-5 NA ASSYGFQETQY
TRBV6-4 NA ASSTGEGTEAF
TRBV7-8 once ASSWTDLNTDTQY
TRBV7-9 NA ASSLAGFHEQY
TRBV27 NA ASNRRGQYNSPLH